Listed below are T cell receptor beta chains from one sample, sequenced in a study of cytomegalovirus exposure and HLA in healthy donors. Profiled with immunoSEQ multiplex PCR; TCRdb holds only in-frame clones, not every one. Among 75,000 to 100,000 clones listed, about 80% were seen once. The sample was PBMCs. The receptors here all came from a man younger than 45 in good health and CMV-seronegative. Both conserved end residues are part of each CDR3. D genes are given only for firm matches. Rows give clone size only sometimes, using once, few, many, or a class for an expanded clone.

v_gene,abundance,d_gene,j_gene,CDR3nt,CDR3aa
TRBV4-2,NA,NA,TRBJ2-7,TGTGCCAGCAGCCCGCAAGTCCACGAGCAGTACTTC,CASSPQVHEQYF
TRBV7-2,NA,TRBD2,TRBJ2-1,TGTGCCAGCAGCTTAAGGGCTAGCGGGGGGAATGAGCAGTTCTTC,CASSLRASGGNEQFF
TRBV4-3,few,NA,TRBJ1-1,TGCGCCAGCAGCCAGGGGCCTGAAGCTTTCTTT,CASSQGPEAFF
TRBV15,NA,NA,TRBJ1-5,TGTGCCACCCTATCGGGGGGTCTGGGGTTCAATCAGCCCCAGCATTTT,CATLSGGLGFNQPQHF
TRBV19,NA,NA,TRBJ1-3,TGTGCCAGTAGTATATCCCGCCAGGGGAGAGACACCATATATTTT,CASSISRQGRDTIYF
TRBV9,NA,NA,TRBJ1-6,TGTGCCAGCAGCCCAGGGGCGGGGGTTCATAATTCACCCCTCCACTTT,CASSPGAGVHNSPLHF
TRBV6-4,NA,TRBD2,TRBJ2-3,TGTGCCAGCAGTGGGACTAGCGGGACAGATACGCAGTATTTT,CASSGTSGTDTQYF
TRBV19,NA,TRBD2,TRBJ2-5,TGTGCCAGTAGTATAAGGAGGTTAGCGGGAGGTGAAGAGACCCAGTACTTC,CASSIRRLAGGEETQYF
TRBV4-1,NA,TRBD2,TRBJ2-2,TGCGCCAGCAGCCAAGGGAGCGGGAGGAACACCGGGGAGCTGTTTTTT,CASSQGSGRNTGELFF
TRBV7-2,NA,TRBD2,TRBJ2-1,TGTGCCAGCAGCTTGACTAGCAGTAACTACAATGAGCAGTTCTTC,CASSLTSSNYNEQFF
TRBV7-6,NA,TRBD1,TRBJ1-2,TGTGCCAGCAGCCCGGGACAGGGATATGGCTACACCTTC,CASSPGQGYGYTF